This entry features one T cell receptor beta chain sequence. V lost 0 bases, J lost 9 bases, and 16 bases lay in between. The CDR3 loop spans 15 amino acids. Germline V lookup: CDR1 SGHDT, CDR2 YYEEEE. These data are taken from a study of shared clonotypes between healthy human individuals. Data came from immunoSEQ multiplex PCR; TCRdb stores just in-frame clones and leaves some out. The sample records over a million clones, roughly 97% being singletons. The CD4+ fraction was divided into a CD45RA+ naive subset and a CD45RA-negative memory subset. The sequence came from a man aged 25-45 years in good health. The material sequenced was naive CD4+ T cells sorted from blood. Subset noted: CD45RA+ positively selected. The J gene is TRBJ1-5, the V gene TRBV5-6; D unresolved. CDR3 DNA: TGTGCCAGCAGCTTGGGTCGGGCCGCCGGATGGCCCCAGCATTTT. Its protein is CASSLGRAAGWPQHF. The entire variable domain, with the rest obtained from reference TRBV5-6 and TRBJ1-5, is as follows: DAGVTQSPTHLIKTRGQQVTLRCSPKSGHDTVSWYQQALGQGPQFIFQYYEEEERQRGNFPDRFSGHQFPNYSSELNVNALLLGDSALYLCASSLGRAAGWPQHFGDGTRLSIL.